Given below is one T cell receptor beta chain in context. With 3 bases removed from V and 9 bases from J, the gap between germline ends came to 18 bases. The CDR3 contains 14 residues. Germline loops: CDR1 SQVTM, CDR2 ANQGSEA. The sample is drawn from a study of OX40 agonist ivuxolimab in advanced cancers. Overall study context: Recorded diagnoses for dose-escalation patients were hepatocellular carcinoma, melanoma, renal cell or head and neck cancer.

Only in-frame clones appear in the TCRdb table, and some are missing; sequencing was by immunoSEQ multiplex PCR. The sample carries 25,000 to 35,000 clones, almost 85% recorded once. The source was CD4+ or CD8+ T cells sorted from blood, collected in a trial of the OX40 agonist ivuxolimab. This receptor was obtained from an adult with an advanced solid tumor such as melanoma, head and neck, liver or kidney cancer. The chain carries TRBV29-1 and TRBJ2-1; D perhaps matches TRBD2 (6 bases). The CDR3 spells CSVDGGLFIGEQFF. The CDR3 nucleotides are TGCAGCGTTGATGGCGGACTATTCATCGGTGAGCAGTTCTTC.